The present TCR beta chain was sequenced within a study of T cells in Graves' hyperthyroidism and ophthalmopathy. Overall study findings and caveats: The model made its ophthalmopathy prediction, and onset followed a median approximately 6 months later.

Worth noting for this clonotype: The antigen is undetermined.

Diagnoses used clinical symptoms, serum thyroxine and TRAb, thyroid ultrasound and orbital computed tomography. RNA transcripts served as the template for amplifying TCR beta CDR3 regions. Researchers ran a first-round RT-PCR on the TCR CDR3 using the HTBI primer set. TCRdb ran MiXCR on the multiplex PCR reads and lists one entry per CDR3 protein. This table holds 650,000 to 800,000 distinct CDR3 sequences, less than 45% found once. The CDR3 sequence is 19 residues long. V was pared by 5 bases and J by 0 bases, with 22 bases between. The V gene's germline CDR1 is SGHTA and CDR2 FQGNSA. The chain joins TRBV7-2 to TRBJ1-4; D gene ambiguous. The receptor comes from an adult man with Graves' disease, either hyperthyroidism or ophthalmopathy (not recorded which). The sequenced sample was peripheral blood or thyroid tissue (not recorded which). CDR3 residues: CASSQTTSGWYATNEKLFF. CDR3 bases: TGTGCCAGCAGCCAAACCACAAGTGGGTGGTATGCAACTAATGAAAAACTGTTTTTT.